The 27 T cell receptor beta chains listed next were all sequenced from one sample in a study of pediatric ulcerative colitis. TCRdb's table, derived via immunoSEQ multiplex PCR, lists solely in-frame clones and lacks some. The sample consists of 20,000 to 30,000 clones, 70% to 75% of them appearing once. The rectum was sampled with one to two pinch biopsies at colonoscopy. What was sequenced was gut tissue. These receptors originate from a boy between 10 and 17 years old with severe ulcerative colitis.

The CDR3, as DNA: TGTGCCAGCAGCTTACGACAGGGGGCGACGGTAGAGACCCAGTACTTC. As protein: CASSLRQGATVETQYF. This chain joins TRBV7-6 and TRBJ2-5; 10 bases are shared with TRBD1. Germline assignment: CDR1 SGHVS and CDR2 FNYEAQ. This CDR3 comprises 16 residues. J lost 4 bases, V lost 2 bases, and 7 bases had no gene match.

V usage is TRBV7-2 and J usage is TRBJ2-7, with D perhaps TRBD2 (5 bases). V gave up 0 bases and J gave up 2 bases, with 11 bases separating them. Germline assignment: CDR1 SGHTA and CDR2 FQGNSA. The CDR3 is 15 amino acids. CDR3: CASSLAGGWTYEQYF. CDR3 in DNA: TGTGCCAGCAGCTTAGCGGGCGGGTGGACCTACGAGCAGTACTTC.

This chain joins TRBV2 and TRBJ1-2; TRBD1 is a possible D gene (6 bases). The CDR3 has 13 residues. Germline CDR1 reads SNHLY; CDR2 reads FYNNEI. V lost 5 bases and J 8 bases, leaving 15 bases between the germline ends. The CDR3 is CASSLNRAHGYTF. In nucleotides, the CDR3 is TGTGCCAGCAGTCTTAACAGGGCCCACGGCTACACCTTC.

A few counts support this clone. This chain connects TRBV5-1 to TRBJ2-3; 8 positions agree with TRBD2. The CDR3 length is 17 residues. Germline CDR1 and CDR2: SGHRS and YFSETQ. V gave up 0 bases and J gave up 3 bases; unmatched junction bases: 9. CDR3 region: CASSLELAGTGTDTQYF. In nucleotides, the CDR3 is TGCGCCAGCAGCTTGGAGTTAGCGGGAACGGGAACAGATACGCAGTATTTT.

By its share, this clone is medium-sized. This CDR3 reads CAWSVGLESYEQYF. The CDR3 nucleotides are TGTGCCTGGAGTGTAGGACTAGAAAGTTACGAGCAGTACTTC. The rearrangement uses TRBV30 and TRBJ2-7, with 7 bases identical to TRBD2. Germline V gene sequence: CDR1 GTSNPN, CDR2 SVGIG (reference sequence). Trimming removed 0 bases from V and 4 bases from J; junction bases left unmatched: 6. The CDR3 length is 14 residues.

CDR3 sequence (DNA): TGTGCGCAATCCCCACTAGCGGACACCCAAGAGACCCAGTACTTC. It yields the protein CAQSPLADTQETQYF. V usage is TRBV2 and J usage is TRBJ2-5; 8 nucleotides match TRBD2. The CDR3 extends over 15 amino acids. Germline V lookup: CDR1 SNHLY, CDR2 FYNNEI.

This clone was counted a few times. The rearrangement uses TRBV4-1 and TRBJ2-7; the match to TRBD2 covers 8 bases. The ends lost 4 bases at V and 5 bases at J; junction bases unmatched: 10. Germline CDR1 and CDR2: MGHRA and YSYEKL. The CDR3 spans 15 residues. The DNA for the CDR3 is TGCGCCAGCAGCCCTGCGTCGGGAGGGAAAAACGAGCAGTACTTC. It specifies CASSPASGGKNEQYF.

The CDR3 region is CASRPPEGATYEQYF. The CDR3 DNA sequence: TGTGCCAGCCGCCCCCCGGAGGGGGCTACCTACGAGCAGTACTTC. The chain couples TRBV18 to TRBJ2-7; weak D call: TRBD1 (7 bases). The CDR3 covers 15 residues. Germline CDR1 is KGHSH and CDR2 is LQKENI. Deletions cut 8 bases from V and 2 bases from J, with 19 bases between.

This clone appeared a few times. The V gene is TRBV7-2, the J gene TRBJ1-4; no clear D. Germline-derived CDR1 and CDR2 are SGHTA and FQGNSA. CDR3 length: 14 amino acids. V lost 1 base, J lost 5 bases, and 8 bases lay in between. The CDR3 loop reads CASSLVPTNEKLFF. The CDR3, as DNA: TGTGCCAGCAGCTTAGTGCCGACGAATGAAAAACTGTTTTTT.

This clone was detected only a few times. The gene calls are TRBV10-3 and TRBJ2-7; TRBD2 aligns across 8 bases. This CDR3 is built from 14 residues. Germline trimming cut 4 bases from V and 7 bases from J; bases unmatched to any gene: 9. CDR1 and CDR2 from the germline V gene are ENHRY and SYGVKD. CDR3 sequence reads: CAISAGSGIEEQYF. DNA for the CDR3: TGTGCCATCAGTGCCGGTAGCGGGATCGAGGAGCAGTACTTC.

About this clone: An end of the junction differs from the germline gene, which may be a read error. This chain joins TRBV5-8 and TRBJ1-1; D gene ambiguous. Germline V gives CDR1 SGHTS, CDR2 YDEGEE. The CDR3 has 17 residues. The CDR3 DNA is TGTGCCAGCAGCTTGGCCGGGGTAAACGATCTGAACGCTGAAGCTTTCTTT. Protein sequence: CASSLAGVNDLNAEAFF.

The chain links TRBV11-3 to TRBJ2-2; perhaps TRBD1 as D (6 bases). V was clipped by 1 base and J by 0 bases, with 9 bases between them. The CDR3 runs 16 residues. The germline V gene has CDR1 SGHNT and CDR2 YENEEA. CDR3 residues: CASSLVSGANTGELFF. The CDR3 nucleotides are TGTGCCAGCAGCTTAGTTTCAGGGGCGAACACCGGGGAGCTGTTTTTT.

DNA for the CDR3: TGTGCCAGCAGTTTAACCCCAGGGGGCATCTACGAGCAGTACTTC. Translating it yields CASSLTPGGIYEQYF. This chain links TRBV27 with TRBJ2-7; 8 nucleotides match TRBD1. J was trimmed by 3 bases and V by 2 bases; bases with no gene match: 6. The CDR3 is 15 amino acids. CDR1 MNHEY and CDR2 SMNVEV come from the germline V gene (reference sequence).

This clone has a handful of counts. This chain uses TRBV7-2 with TRBJ2-1; 8 bases agree with TRBD2. Germline V CDR1 and CDR2: SGHTA, FQGNSA. The ends lost 1 base at V and 7 bases at J; junction bases unmatched: 6. CDR3 length: 15 amino acids. The CDR3 region has the DNA TGTGCCAGCAGCTTAGAAGGCGGGAGGAGGAATGAGCAGTTCTTC. Amino acids: CASSLEGGRRNEQFF.

This clone was detected only a few times. V is TRBV4-1 and J is TRBJ2-3; no clear D gene. Between the trimmed V and J ends, which lost 6 bases and 1 base, there was a span of 8 bases. CDR3 size: 13 residues. Germline CDR1 is MGHRA and CDR2 is YSYEKL. The CDR3, as DNA: TGCGCCAGCAGACCAGACGGCACAGATACGCAGTATTTT. Residues: CASRPDGTDTQYF.

The J gene is TRBJ2-1, the V gene TRBV4-3; D might be TRBD2 (5 bases). CDR1 LGHNA and CDR2 YSLEER come from the germline V gene. Trimming took 1 base from V and 10 from J, leaving 14 bases between them. CDR3 length: 14 amino acids. CDR3 loop: CASSQGLASNEQFF. CDR3 sequence (DNA): TGCGCCAGCAGCCAAGGGCTAGCCAGCAACGAGCAGTTCTTC.

V gene TRBV30 combines with J gene TRBJ2-1; TRBD2 agrees at 10 bases. This CDR3 comprises 13 residues. Germline V gene sequence: CDR1 GTSNPN, CDR2 SVGIG (reference sequence). V dropped 4 bases and J dropped 8; count of bases not matched to a gene: 5. The CDR3 here is CAWNLAGVDEQFF. The CDR3, as DNA: TGTGCCTGGAATCTAGCGGGAGTTGATGAGCAGTTCTTC.

This chain connects TRBV5-1 to TRBJ2-7; D is unresolved. The CDR3 extends over 14 amino acids. Germline CDR1 SGHRS, CDR2 YFSETQ. V was trimmed by 0 bases and J by 3 bases, leaving 10 bases between them. The CDR3 sequence: CASSLEVAYYEQYF. CDR3 in DNA: TGCGCCAGCAGCTTGGAGGTAGCCTACTACGAGCAGTACTTC. Together with reference TRBV5-1 and TRBJ2-7, the CDR3 gives the full variable domain: KAGVTQTPRYLIKTRGQQVTLSCSPISGHRSVSWYQQTPGQGLQFLFEYFSETQRNKGNFPGRFSGRQFSNSRSEMNVSTLELGDSALYLCASSLEVAYYEQYFGPGTRLTVT.

This chain joins TRBV4-2 and TRBJ2-6, with 10 bases fitting TRBD2. V shed 4 bases, J shed 0 bases, and the junction held 3 bases outside the gene matches. The CDR3 covers 17 residues. Germline V gene data show CDR1 as LGHNA and CDR2 as YNFKEQ. The CDR3 nucleotides are TGTGCCAGCAGCCCCGGGACTAGCGCCTCTGGGGCCAACGTCCTGACTTTC. Encoded protein: CASSPGTSASGANVLTF.

The chain recombines TRBV7-6 with TRBJ2-5, with D possibly matching TRBD2 (6 bases). Germline CDR1 SGHVS, CDR2 FNYEAQ. The CDR3 is 16 residues long. The V end was cut by 1 base, the J end by 3 bases, with 15 bases between. The DNA of the CDR3 is TGTGCCAGCAGCTTAGGTGGGAGGCCCTGGGAAGAGACCCAGTACTTC. Its translation: CASSLGGRPWEETQYF.

This chain uses TRBV30 with TRBJ1-6; perhaps TRBD1 as D (5 bases). This CDR3 region has 13 residues. V lost 4 bases to trimming and J lost 4 bases, with 8 bases between them. Germline V gene lookup returns CDR1 GTSNPN and CDR2 SVGIG (reference sequence). DNA for the CDR3: TGTGCCTGGACAGGGATATATAATTCACCCCTCCACTTT. Its translation: CAWTGIYNSPLHF.

The chain combines TRBV30 with TRBJ1-1; TRBD1 matches at 10 bases. CDR3 size: 14 residues. Trimming at V came to 4 bases and at J to 5 bases, leaving 7 bases not matched to a gene. Germline V lookup: CDR1 GTSNPN, CDR2 SVGIG (reference sequence). The DNA for the CDR3 is TGTGCCTGGACCCCGGACAGGGGGAGGACTGAAGCTTTCTTT. This translates into CAWTPDRGRTEAFF.

V usage is TRBV5-1 and J usage is TRBJ2-3; D gene uncertain. The CDR3 loop spans 16 amino acids. Deletions cut 1 base from V and 1 base from J, with 13 bases between. Germline loops: CDR1 SGHRS, CDR2 YFSETQ. Written as DNA, the CDR3 is TGCGCCAGCAGCTTGTACGCCCATTCGGGCACAGATACGCAGTATTTT. It encodes CASSLYAHSGTDTQYF.

This chain links TRBV12-5 with TRBJ2-5; 7 bases line up with TRBD2. CDR1 is LGHNT, CDR2 FRNRAP, per germline. V lost 1 base and J lost 5; bases outside the gene matches: 4. This CDR3 has 14 amino acids. The CDR3, as DNA: TGTGCTAGTGGTTTGGGGGAGGGTGCGGAGACCCAGTACTTC. Its protein is CASGLGEGAETQYF.

CDR3 loop: CASSVASAETEQYF. Here the CDR3 DNA reads TGTGCCAGCAGCGTTGCGAGCGCAGAAACTGAGCAGTACTTC. This sequence joins TRBV9 and TRBJ2-7; no clear D gene. Germline V gene lookup returns CDR1 SGDLS and CDR2 YYNGEE. The V end was cut by 2 bases, the J end by 7 bases, with 16 bases between. CDR3 length: 14 amino acids.

V usage is TRBV14 and J usage is TRBJ2-2; no firm D call. The length of the CDR3 is 15 residues. V was cut by 1 base and J by 1 base, with 7 bases left in between. Per the germline V gene, CDR1 is SGHDN and CDR2 is FVKESK. CDR3 region: CASSQVGGNTGELFF. The CDR3 DNA is TGTGCCAGCAGCCAAGTGGGCGGGAACACCGGGGAGCTGTTTTTT.

The chain couples TRBV7-8 to TRBJ2-3, with 8 bases lining up with TRBD2. V was clipped by 3 bases and J by 2 bases; unmatched bases: 7. This CDR3 is 16 amino acids long. From germline, CDR1 is SGHVS and CDR2 FQNEAQ. The CDR3 loop reads CASSFPIAGPTDTQYF. The CDR3 region has the DNA TGTGCCAGCAGCTTTCCTATAGCGGGACCCACAGATACGCAGTATTTT. The full variable domain, in which reference TRBV7-8 and TRBJ2-3 provide the parts outside the CDR3, is GAGVSQSPRYKVAKRGQDVALRCDPISGHVSLFWYQQALGQGPEFLTYFQNEAQLDKSGLPSDRFFAERPEGSVSTLKIQRTQQEDSAVYLCASSFPIAGPTDTQYFGPGTRLTVL.